The 29 T cell receptor beta chains below were found in one sample sequenced in a study of T cell responses to AZD1222 COVID-19 vaccine. Using immunoSEQ multiplex PCR, the repertoire was profiled, and TCRdb retains in-frame clones only, with some absent. The data hold 85,000 to 130,000 clones, with under 90% observed a single time. The starting material was peripheral blood, obtained on day 0 of AZD1222 vaccination. The receptors derive from an adult in good health.

The rearrangement links TRBV29-1 to TRBJ2-7, with a tentative D call TRBD2 (5 bases). V dropped 6 bases and J dropped 6 bases, with 18 bases sitting between them. There are 13 residues in the CDR3. Germline V gene lookup returns CDR1 SQVTM and CDR2 ANQGSEA. The CDR3 loop is CSVDRGDGSEQYF. The CDR3 DNA sequence: TGCAGCGTGGACCGGGGTGATGGGAGCGAGCAGTACTTC.

The V and J genes are TRBV18 and TRBJ2-5; possibly TRBD1 for D (6 bases). The CDR3 runs 15 residues. Germline CDR1 KGHSH, CDR2 LQKENI. The germline V and J ends were trimmed by 3 bases and 2 bases, with 13 bases remaining between them. The CDR3 is CASSPPTGLQETQYF. DNA of the CDR3: TGTGCCAGCTCACCCCCGACAGGTTTGCAAGAGACCCAGTACTTC.

The rearrangement joins TRBV11-2 to TRBJ1-1; no clear D. Germline-derived CDR1 and CDR2 are SGHAT and FQNNGV. V was clipped by 1 base and J by 0 bases, with 6 bases between them. The CDR3 consists of 14 residues. CDR3 residues: CASSLGQLNTEAFF. The CDR3, as DNA: TGTGCCAGCAGCTTAGGGCAGTTGAACACTGAAGCTTTCTTT.

The rearrangement joins TRBV20-1 to TRBJ2-5, with a possible D match to TRBD2 (6 bases). Germline values: CDR1 DFQATT, CDR2 SNEGSKA (reference sequence). V shed 3 bases and J shed 6 bases, with 11 bases lying between them. CDR3 length: 12 amino acids. CDR3 sequence reads: CSASGAGKTQYF. The CDR3 nucleotides read TGCAGTGCTAGTGGGGCGGGAAAGACCCAGTACTTC.

This clone has just a few counts. The gene calls are TRBV7-2 and TRBJ1-1, with a possible D match to TRBD1 (6 bases). This CDR3 spans 13 amino acids. V lost 5 bases, J lost 1 base, and 8 bases lay in between. Germline V gene sequence: CDR1 SGHTA, CDR2 FQGNSA. CDR3 sequence (DNA): TGTGCCAGCAGCACGGACAGGAACACTGAAGCTTTCTTT. Translation gives CASSTDRNTEAFF.

V and J are TRBV2 and TRBJ2-2; the D gene could be TRBD1 or TRBD2 (5 bases each). V lost 4 bases to trimming and J lost 4 bases, with 13 bases between them. This CDR3 has 15 residues. Germline loops: CDR1 SNHLY, CDR2 FYNNEI. CDR3 residues: CASSGGVAGTGELFF. The CDR3 DNA reads as TGTGCCAGCAGTGGAGGGGTGGCCGGCACCGGGGAGCTGTTTTTT.

A single count supports this clone. The chain carries TRBV19 and TRBJ2-1; 14 bases map to TRBD2. The V segment lost 5 bases and the J segment 8 bases; nucleotides outside the gene matches: 11. This CDR3 has 17 residues. The germline V gene has CDR1 LNHDA and CDR2 SQIVND (reference sequence). The CDR3 DNA is TGTGCCAGTAGTTTGGGACTAGCGGGAGATATACGCCATGAGCAGTTCTTC. Protein product: CASSLGLAGDIRHEQFF.

The V call is TRBV6-2 or TRBV6-3, the J call TRBJ2-7, with a tentative D call TRBD2 (6 bases). CDR1 and CDR2 (germline): MNHEY, SVGEGT. The V end lost 3 bases, the J end lost 0 bases, and 9 bases lay between the germline ends. The CDR3 covers 14 residues. The CDR3 nucleotides are TGTGCCAGCAGTTATCGGGGGAGCTCCTACGAGCAGTACTTC. This sequence encodes CASSYRGSSYEQYF.

The V and J genes are TRBV9 and TRBJ1-6; no clear D. Trimming took off 5 bases at V and 8 bases at J, with 11 bases between the two ends. The germline V gene has CDR1 SGDLS and CDR2 YYNGEE. CDR3 length: 13 amino acids. The CDR3 protein is CASSTVLDSPLHF. The CDR3 DNA reads TGTGCCAGCAGTACGGTTTTGGATTCACCCCTCCACTTT.

The chain combines TRBV7-2 with TRBJ1-1; unclear D gene. The germline V gene encodes CDR1 SGHTA and CDR2 FQGNSA. The V and J ends lost 5 bases and 1 base respectively, with 8 bases between them. There are 13 residues in the CDR3. CDR3 protein: CASSLRSNTEAFF. DNA of the CDR3: TGTGCCAGCAGCCTAAGGTCGAACACTGAAGCTTTCTTT.

The CDR3 DNA sequence: TGTGCCAGCAGGTGGACAGGGGGATACGAGCAGTACTTC. Encoded protein: CASRWTGGYEQYF. The chain links TRBV28 to TRBJ2-7; TRBD1 aligns across 10 bases. V shed 6 bases, J shed 4 bases, and the junction held 3 bases outside the gene matches. The CDR3 consists of 13 residues. Germline values: CDR1 MDHEN, CDR2 SYDVKM. Using reference TRBV28 and TRBJ2-7 for the parts outside the CDR3, the full variable domain is DVKVTQSSRYLVKRTGEKVFLECVQDMDHENMFWYRQDPGLGLRLIYFSYDVKMKEKGDIPEGYSVSREKKERFSLILESASTNQTSMYLCASRWTGGYEQYFGPGTRLTVT.

The CDR3 DNA reads TGTGCCAGCAGCGAGGGGGGACAGACCTACAATGAGCAGTTCTTC. Protein product: CASSEGGQTYNEQFF. The V call is TRBV9, the J call TRBJ2-1, with TRBD1 as a possible D gene (7 bases). The CDR3 sequence is 15 residues long. V dropped 3 bases and J dropped 2 bases, with 12 bases sitting between them. Germline V CDR1 and CDR2: SGDLS, YYNGEE.

The sample holds a few counts of this clone. This rearrangement joins TRBV27 to TRBJ2-2; D call uncertain. Between the trimmed V and J ends, which lost 5 bases and 0 bases, there was a span of 4 bases. There are 13 residues in the CDR3. Germline CDR1 and CDR2: MNHEY and SMNVEV (reference sequence). The CDR3 DNA reads as TGTGCCAGCAGTCTCGCGAACACCGGGGAGCTGTTTTTT. This translates into CASSLANTGELFF.

The rearrangement uses TRBV5-5 and TRBJ1-5; a weak D match, TRBD1 (6 bases). This CDR3 has 14 residues. Germline loops: CDR1 SGHKS, CDR2 YYEKEE (reference sequence). Trimming shortened V by 4 bases and J by 6 bases, and 14 bases separated the two germline ends. CDR3 amino acids: CASSHGGGRQPQHF. CDR3 sequence (DNA): TGTGCCAGCAGCCACGGAGGGGGTCGTCAGCCCCAGCATTTT. The entire variable domain, with the rest obtained from reference TRBV5-5 and TRBJ1-5, is as follows: DAGVTQSPTHLIKTRGQQVTLRCSPISGHKSVSWYQQVLGQGPQFIFQYYEKEERGRGNFPDRFSARQFPNYSSELNVNALLLGDSALYLCASSHGGGRQPQHFGDGTRLSIL.

About this clone itself: Sequence at one end of the junction differs from germline and may be a read error. V is TRBV13 and J is TRBJ2-3; D possibly corresponds to TRBD1 (5 bases). The CDR3 loop spans 13 amino acids. Germline V CDR1 and CDR2: PRHDT, FYEKMQ (reference sequence). The CDR3 sequence: CASSIGAPGTQYF. In DNA, the CDR3 is TGTGCCAGCAGCATAGGGGCCCCCGGGACGCAGTATTTT.

The V gene is TRBV3-1 (or the pseudogene TRBV3-2), the J gene TRBJ2-7; TRBD2 is a possible D gene (6 bases). V shed 2 bases and J shed 0 bases, with 8 bases lying between them. The germline gives CDR1 LGHDT, CDR2 YNNKEL (reference sequence). The CDR3 covers 14 residues. The DNA for the CDR3 is TGTGCCAGCAGCCAACCGGGGGTCTCCTACGAGCAGTACTTC. As protein: CASSQPGVSYEQYF.

This sequence joins TRBV27 and TRBJ2-1, with 11 bases aligning to TRBD2. Germline CDR1 and CDR2: MNHEY and SMNVEV (reference sequence). V lost 6 bases and J lost 9; bases outside the gene matches: 10. The CDR3 consists of 15 residues. The CDR3 loop is CASSSATSGNFEQFF. DNA for the CDR3: TGTGCCAGCAGCTCGGCGACTAGCGGGAACTTTGAGCAGTTCTTC.

CDR3 DNA sequence: TGTGCCAGCAGCACATTCCCCTGGGATGAGCAGTTCTTC. Its translation is CASSTFPWDEQFF. The chain employs TRBV9 and TRBJ2-1; D ambiguous. Trimming cost V 4 bases and J 8 bases, with 13 bases left between them. The CDR3 runs 13 residues. Germline-derived CDR1 and CDR2 are SGDLS and YYNGEE.

The V call is TRBV6-1, the J call TRBJ1-5, with TRBD1 as a possible D gene (5 bases). V was trimmed by 2 bases and J by 2 bases, leaving 10 bases between them. Germline CDR1 MNHNS, CDR2 SASEGT. The CDR3 loop spans 15 amino acids. CDR3 amino acids: CASSEQGGGNQPQHF. DNA of the CDR3: TGTGCCAGCAGTGAACAGGGAGGAGGCAATCAGCCCCAGCATTTT.

There are a few counts of this clone. The chain has TRBV15 and TRBJ2-1, with 8 bases aligning to TRBD1. The J segment lost 2 bases and the V segment lost 0 bases, leaving 3 bases of the junction unmatched. This CDR3 is built from 16 residues. Germline CDR1 is LNHNV and CDR2 is YYDKDF (reference sequence). CDR3 nucleotides: TGTGCCACCAGCAGAGATAGACAGGGGCCCTACAATGAGCAGTTCTTC. Its protein product is CATSRDRQGPYNEQFF.

The V call is TRBV18, the J call TRBJ1-1; possible D gene TRBD1, 5 bases. There are 11 residues in the CDR3. The V gene's germline CDR1 is KGHSH and CDR2 LQKENI. Trimming removed 4 bases from V and 11 bases from J, with 11 bases in between. The CDR3 region has the DNA TGTGCCAGCTCACGGCAGGGTGGGGCTTTCTTT. Amino acids: CASSRQGGAFF.

This clone appeared a single time. This sequence joins TRBV19 and TRBJ2-2, with D tentatively TRBD1 or TRBD2 (5 bases each). Germline assignment: CDR1 LNHDA and CDR2 SQIVND (reference sequence). V was trimmed by 5 bases and J by 3 bases, leaving 10 bases between them. The CDR3 has 14 amino acids. The CDR3 protein is CASSVMGDTGELFF. The CDR3 region has the DNA TGTGCCAGTAGTGTCATGGGGGACACCGGGGAGCTGTTTTTT.

The rearrangement uses TRBV5-3 and TRBJ2-7, with 7 bases aligning to TRBD1. TRBV5-3 is placed among ORFs of uncertain function. This CDR3 spans 15 amino acids. Trimming cost V 4 bases and J 3 bases; bases outside gene matches: 10. The CDR3 coding sequence is TGTGCCAGAAGCACCCGGACAGGCTGGGTCTACGAGCAGTACTTC. Translating it yields CARSTRTGWVYEQYF.

To note about this clone: Other DNA variants within this sample encode the same CDR3. This sequence joins TRBV3-1 (or the pseudogene TRBV3-2) and TRBJ1-1; 7 bases map to TRBD1. The V gene's germline CDR1 is LGHDT and CDR2 YNNKEL (reference sequence). Germline trimming cut 1 base from V and 1 base from J; bases unmatched to any gene: 3. There are 15 residues in the CDR3. The CDR3: CASSQGGGPNTEAFF. The CDR3 DNA follows: TGTGCCAGCAGCCAAGGAGGGGGCCCGAACACTGAAGCTTTCTTT.

The rearrangement links TRBV7-9 to TRBJ1-5; D possibly corresponds to TRBD1 (6 bases). The germline CDR1 and CDR2 sequences are SEHNR and FQNEAQ (reference sequence). The CDR3 contains 13 residues. V lost 5 bases to trimming and J lost 6 bases, with 11 bases between them. CDR3 sequence: CASSPDRSQPQHF. The DNA of the CDR3 is TGTGCCAGCAGCCCTGACAGGAGTCAGCCCCAGCATTTT.

This clone was found once. V and J are TRBV6-5 and TRBJ2-3; 7 bases line up with TRBD2. CDR1 is MNHEY and CDR2 is SVGAGI in the germline V gene. The CDR3 sequence is 14 residues long. Losses at the gene ends were 6 bases for V and 2 bases for J; bases not matched to a gene: 5. The CDR3 DNA reads TGTGCCAGCAGAAGCGGGACTTTCACAGATACGCAGTATTTT. Translation: CASRSGTFTDTQYF.

This clone has just one count. The rearrangement uses TRBV5-6 and TRBJ1-5, with D possibly being TRBD1 (5 bases). CDR1 is SGHDT, CDR2 YYEEEE, per germline. Trimming stripped 1 base from V and 7 bases from J, with 15 bases between. The CDR3 sequence is 15 residues long. CDR3: CASSLSGQGEQPQHF. Written as DNA, the CDR3 is TGTGCCAGCAGCTTGAGCGGTCAGGGTGAGCAGCCCCAGCATTTT.

This clone has just a few counts. The V and J genes are TRBV6-5 and TRBJ2-1; 7 positions match TRBD2. Germline-derived CDR1 and CDR2 are MNHEY and SVGAGI. Unmatched junction bases numbered 4, after V lost 5 bases and J lost 9 bases. This CDR3 comprises 12 residues. CDR3 protein: CASSRQRGEQFF. Written as DNA, the CDR3 is TGTGCCAGCAGTCGCCAGCGGGGTGAGCAGTTCTTC.

This chain links TRBV4-3 with TRBJ2-2; 11 nucleotides line up with TRBD2. The length of the CDR3 is 18 residues. Germline trimming cut 0 bases from V and 1 base from J; bases unmatched to any gene: 4. Germline loops: CDR1 LGHNA, CDR2 YSLEER. The CDR3 nucleotides are TGCGCCAGCAGCCAAGATCGGACTAGCGGGCTGAACACCGGGGAGCTGTTTTTT. Amino acid sequence: CASSQDRTSGLNTGELFF.